This TCR beta chain derives from a study of shared clonotypes between healthy human individuals. Regarding the study as a whole: A handful of donors shared about 4.8% of their naive CD4 clonotypes. Naive subsets generally exceeded memory subsets in estimated richness.

The naive CD8 population came from CD45RO-negative cells selected for CCR7, without terminally differentiated effector memory CD45RA+ cells. An assay was performed, and its level was deep. Sorted-subset replicate PCR reactions were performed with about 200 ng DNA, corresponding to tens of thousands of T cell genomes. Some clones are missing from TCRdb's copy, which holds only in-frame ones; the method was immunoSEQ multiplex PCR. This table holds more than 2 million clones, around 93% found once. As for this clone: Its antigen is currently unknown.

The sequence was obtained from a man aged 18 to 30 in good health. Some clones in this sample may be carry-over from other donors' samples. The sequenced sample was naive CD8+ T cells from PBMCs.

The CDR3 nucleotides are TGTGCCAGCAGCTCCCGTATAACTAGCGGACCTGTCTACAATGAGCAGTTCTTC. It encodes CASSSRITSGPVYNEQFF. This chain links TRBV9 with TRBJ2-1, with TRBD2 matching over 8 bases. J gave up 3 bases and V 4 bases, and 15 bases lay outside the gene matches. In germline, CDR1 is SGDLS, CDR2 YYNGEE. The CDR3 totals 18 residues. Full variable domain (missing parts from reference TRBV9 and TRBJ2-1): DSGVTQTPKHLITATGQRVTLRCSPRSGDLSVYWYQQSLDQGLQFLIQYYNGEERAKGNILERFSAQQFPDLHSELNLSSLELGDSALYFCASSSRITSGPVYNEQFFGPGTRLTVL.